Below, 30 T cell receptor beta chains from the same sample are listed, as sequenced in a study of T-cell memory formation after mild COVID-19. Using its own MiXCR run on the 5' RACE reads, TCRdb lists one record per CDR3 protein. This sample has roughly 170,000 distinct CDR3 sequences, with less than 20% found just once. Sequenced material: PBMCs or a T cell subset sorted from them (not recorded which). These receptors all come from a man in his late teens or twenties who had mild COVID-19 (a few samples of this study predate the infection). Cell type and time point are not known.

Of note for this clonotype: This may be a read error: a much more frequent sequence differs by one nucleotide. The CDR3, as DNA: TGCAGTGCTGGGTATAGCAATCAGCCCCGGCATTTT. Translated, it gives CSAGYSNQPRHF. V usage is TRBV20-1 and J usage is TRBJ1-5, with D hard to call. The CDR3 totals 12 residues. Germline assignment: CDR1 DFQATT and CDR2 SNEGSKA (reference sequence).

This clonotype was counted only a few times. The chain joins TRBV7-2 to TRBJ2-1, with D possibly being TRBD1 or TRBD2 (5 bases each). V was cut by 1 base and J by 3 bases, with 10 bases left in between. Germline V gives CDR1 SGHTA, CDR2 FQGNSA. The CDR3 runs to 15 residues. The CDR3 DNA is TGTGCCAGCAGCTTAGATTGGGGGAACTACAATGAGCAGTTCTTC. The encoded protein is CASSLDWGNYNEQFF. The full variable domain, rest sourced from reference TRBV7-2 and TRBJ2-1, is GAGVSQSPSNKVTEKGKDVELRCDPISGHTALYWYRQSLGQGLEFLIYFQGNSAPDKSGLPSDRFSAERTGGSVSTLTIQRTQQEDSAVYLCASSLDWGNYNEQFFGPGTRLTVL.

V gene TRBV4-1 combines with J gene TRBJ2-7; 10 positions agree with TRBD2. CDR3 length: 16 residues. After removal of 4 bases from V and 1 base from J, the junction contained 7 bases not matched to a gene. Germline V lookup: CDR1 MGHRA, CDR2 YSYEKL. CDR3 DNA: TGCGCCAGCAGCCGCATCCTAGCGGGGGCTTCCTACGAGCAGTACTTC. This encodes CASSRILAGASYEQYF.

This clonotype was detected a few times. The genes are TRBV10-1 and TRBJ2-1; D possibly corresponds to TRBD2 (6 bases). V dropped 4 bases and J dropped 3 bases, with 13 bases sitting between them. The germline V gene encodes CDR1 WNHNN and CDR2 SYGVQD (reference sequence). CDR3 length: 15 amino acids. CDR3 protein: CASSAGTWSYNEQFF. CDR3 nucleotide sequence: TGCGCCAGCAGTGCAGGGACTTGGAGCTACAATGAGCAGTTCTTC.

The table lists this clonotype with a few counts. The rearrangement uses TRBV6-5 and TRBJ1-6, with D possibly matching TRBD1 (6 bases). The germline V and J ends were trimmed by 4 bases and 9 bases, with 16 bases remaining between them. CDR1 is MNHEY, CDR2 SVGAGI, per germline. The CDR3 spans 15 residues. The CDR3 DNA follows: TGTGCCAGCAGTTCCCTCGTGGGGGCGCGTTCACCCCTCCACTTT. This gives the protein CASSSLVGARSPLHF.

This clonotype was seen only a few times. The CDR3 DNA reads as TGCGCCAGCAGCTTGGCCCAGGGGGCACGGGAGACCCAGTACTTC. Protein: CASSLAQGARETQYF. V gene TRBV5-1 combines with J gene TRBJ2-5; TRBD1 matches 8 bases. V gave up 0 bases and J gave up 5 bases; unmatched junction bases: 6. The CDR3 totals 15 residues. CDR1 is SGHRS and CDR2 is YFSETQ in the germline V gene.

In this sample, this clonotype turned up a few times. V gene TRBV5-1 combines with J gene TRBJ1-1; D is ambiguous. Germline assignment: CDR1 SGHRS and CDR2 YFSETQ. Trimming pared 4 bases from V and 7 bases from J, leaving 11 bases between. The length of the CDR3 is 12 residues. The CDR3 loop is CASSQSNGEAFF. The CDR3, as DNA: TGCGCCAGCAGCCAATCGAACGGTGAAGCTTTCTTT.

The chain uses TRBV2 and TRBJ2-1; 13 nucleotides match TRBD2. The J segment lost 9 bases and the V segment lost 8 bases, leaving 4 bases of the junction unmatched. The CDR3 length is 13 residues. Looked up from germline, CDR1 is SNHLY and CDR2 is FYNNEI. CDR3 coding DNA: TGTGCCAGCTCTGGACTAGCGGGGGCTGAGCAGTTCTTC. Its translation is CASSGLAGAEQFF.

This sequence joins TRBV27 and TRBJ2-2, with D possibly matching TRBD2 (6 bases). Deletions cut 1 base from V and 7 bases from J, with 22 bases between. CDR3 length equals 18 residues. CDR1 MNHEY and CDR2 SMNVEV come from the germline V gene (reference sequence). The CDR3, as DNA: TGTGCCAGCAGTTTATTCCCTCTCCGGGAGCTAAAGGGCGGGGAGCTGTTTTTT. Translation: CASSLFPLRELKGGELFF.

This clonotype showed up many times. V gene TRBV28 combines with J gene TRBJ2-7; no firm D call. The CDR3 spans 13 residues. V lost 6 bases and J lost 3, with 12 bases in between. Germline V gives CDR1 MDHEN, CDR2 SYDVKM. As DNA, the CDR3 is TGTGCCAGCAGGCCGTCAGAAATCTACGAGCAGTACGTC. Its translation is CASRPSEIYEQYV.

This clonotype has a handful of counts. The V and J genes are TRBV4-3 and TRBJ2-3; D might be TRBD1 or TRBD2, each matching 6 bases. Looked up from germline, CDR1 is LGHNA and CDR2 is YSLEER. The CDR3 runs 12 residues. V lost 0 bases, J lost 14 bases, and 12 bases lay in between. CDR3 region: CASSQEGGRRYF. The CDR3 nucleotides are TGCGCCAGCAGCCAAGAAGGGGGGAGGCGGTATTTT.

The chain is built from TRBV20-1 and TRBJ2-7; 10 nucleotides agree with TRBD1. V was clipped by 1 base and J by 2 bases; unmatched bases: 2. Germline lookup yields CDR1 DFQATT and CDR2 SNEGSKA (reference sequence). The CDR3 sequence is 14 residues long. The CDR3 region is CSARGQGAPYEQYV. The CDR3 bases are TGCAGTGCTAGAGGACAGGGGGCTCCCTACGAGCAGTACGTC.

The chain uses TRBV29-1 and TRBJ2-3; 8 bases agree with TRBD2. The CDR3 totals 15 residues. Germline CDR1 is SQVTM and CDR2 is ANQGSEA. Trimming removed 8 bases from V and 6 bases from J; junction bases left unmatched: 16. The CDR3 sequence is CSTALGAGVGDTQYF. The CDR3, as DNA: TGCAGCACCGCTCTGGGAGCGGGGGTGGGGGATACGCAGTATTTT.

V and J are TRBV27 and TRBJ2-3; D is perhaps TRBD2 (6 bases). CDR3 length: 15 residues. V shed 0 bases and J shed 8 bases, with 15 bases lying between them. Per germline, CDR1 MNHEY and CDR2 SMNVEV (reference sequence). The CDR3: CASSLSGGRTSTQYF. CDR3 coding DNA: TGTGCCAGCAGTTTATCGGGGGGTCGGACGTCTACGCAGTATTTT.

The chain carries TRBV10-3 and TRBJ1-4; 7 bases agree with TRBD1. J lost 6 bases, V lost 8 bases, and 3 bases had no gene match. Germline V gives CDR1 ENHRY, CDR2 SYGVKD. The CDR3 extends over 12 amino acids. The CDR3 sequence: CAIGGQDEKLFF. In nucleotides, the CDR3 is TGTGCCATCGGAGGACAGGATGAAAAACTGTTTTTT.

This clonotype was seen more than once but under ten times. V usage is TRBV5-1 and J usage is TRBJ1-2; D gene unclear. The V end lost 4 bases, the J end lost 3 bases, and 13 bases lay between the germline ends. Germline loops: CDR1 SGHRS, CDR2 YFSETQ. CDR3 length: 14 residues. The CDR3 nucleotides read TGCGCCAGCAGCCTAACGTTGCCCGACTATGGCTACACCTTC. This encodes CASSLTLPDYGYTF.

The sample holds a few counts of this clonotype. This rearrangement joins TRBV7-9 to TRBJ2-3; TRBD1 aligns across 8 bases. This CDR3 comprises 15 residues. V gave up 3 bases and J gave up 3 bases; unmatched junction bases: 5. The germline gives CDR1 SEHNR, CDR2 FQNEAQ (reference sequence). The chain's CDR3 is CASSLLRQGTDTQYF. The CDR3 nucleotides read TGTGCCAGCAGCTTGTTAAGACAGGGGACAGATACGCAGTATTTT. The variable domain in full, completed from reference TRBV7-9 and TRBJ2-3, reads DTGVSQNPRHKITKRGQNVTFRCDPISEHNRLYWYRQTLGQGPEFLTYFQNEAQLEKSRLLSDRFSAERPKGSFSTLEIQRTEQGDSAMYLCASSLLRQGTDTQYFGPGTRLTVL.

Only a few counts were recorded for this clonotype. This chain links TRBV29-1 with TRBJ2-5; a possible D gene is TRBD2 (6 bases). The CDR3 loop spans 14 amino acids. Looked up from germline, CDR1 is SQVTM and CDR2 is ANQGSEA. V lost 3 bases and J lost 1, with 12 bases in between. CDR3 nucleotides: TGCAGCGTTGATCTAGGAGGGATCCAAGAGACCCAGTACTTC. Its translation is CSVDLGGIQETQYF.

This clonotype has a handful of counts. The genes are TRBV4-3 and TRBJ1-2; unclear D gene. Germline-derived CDR1 and CDR2 are LGHNA and YSLEER. Trimming took off 1 base at V and 6 bases at J, with 9 bases between the two ends. The CDR3 covers 13 residues. CDR3 region: CASSQVNEHGYTF. The CDR3 nucleotides are TGCGCCAGCAGCCAAGTGAATGAACATGGCTACACCTTC.

DNA of the CDR3: TGTGCCCATAGGGGGCCGAATTCACCCCTCCACTTT. It yields the protein CAHRGPNSPLHF. J is TRBJ1-6 and V is TRBV6-2 or TRBV6-3; 7 bases agree with TRBD1. CDR3 length equals 12 residues. CDR1 is MNHEY, CDR2 SVGEGT, per germline. With V trimmed by 11 bases and J by 7 bases, 5 bases remained unmatched.

The V call is TRBV9, the J call TRBJ1-1; 7 bases are shared with TRBD1. The CDR3 loop spans 15 amino acids. J gave up 1 base and V 3 bases, and 6 bases lay outside the gene matches. Germline CDR1 is SGDLS and CDR2 is YYNGEE. The CDR3 nucleotides read TGTGCCAGCAGCGCGGCCGGGACAGCGAACACTGAAGCTTTCTTT. Protein: CASSAAGTANTEAFF.

This clonotype came up a few times. The rearrangement joins TRBV5-1 to TRBJ2-3; 9 nucleotides line up with TRBD2. This CDR3 contains 15 residues. Trimming removed 6 bases from V and 2 bases from J; junction bases left unmatched: 7. Germline assignment: CDR1 SGHRS and CDR2 YFSETQ. The CDR3 region is CASKDLAGYTDTQYF. CDR3 coding DNA: TGCGCCAGCAAAGATCTAGCGGGGTACACAGATACGCAGTATTTT.

The chain links TRBV7-2 to TRBJ1-2; D is uncertain. V shed 5 bases and J shed 5 bases, with 12 bases lying between them. Germline V CDR1 and CDR2: SGHTA, FQGNSA. This CDR3 spans 13 amino acids. The chain's CDR3 is CASSQEVVYGYTF. The DNA of the CDR3 is TGTGCCAGCAGCCAAGAGGTTGTATATGGCTACACCTTC.

This clonotype showed up just a few times. This rearrangement joins TRBV20-1 to TRBJ1-2; D remains ambiguous. The CDR3 consists of 15 residues. Trimming pared 0 bases from V and 4 bases from J, leaving 15 bases between. CDR1 and CDR2 (germline): DFQATT, SNEGSKA (reference sequence). CDR3 protein: CSARDLGEWVYGYTF. CDR3 DNA sequence: TGCAGTGCTAGAGATCTCGGGGAGTGGGTCTATGGCTACACCTTC.

A few counts support this clonotype. The chain couples TRBV29-1 to TRBJ2-5, with D perhaps being TRBD1 or TRBD2 (6 bases each). Trimming removed 2 bases from V and 1 base from J, with 29 bases in between. The germline gives CDR1 SQVTM, CDR2 ANQGSEA. The CDR3 is 20 amino acids. CDR3 amino acids: CSVEIRGRSFTPGFQETQYF. The CDR3 nucleotides read TGCAGCGTTGAAATCCGGGGGCGAAGCTTTACTCCGGGTTTCCAAGAGACCCAGTACTTC.

This clonotype was recorded at least ten times. This chain links TRBV5-1 with TRBJ2-1, with a possible D match to TRBD2 (6 bases). Trimming shortened V by 1 base and J by 5 bases, and 13 bases separated the two germline ends. The germline gives CDR1 SGHRS, CDR2 YFSETQ. The CDR3 spans 15 residues. CDR3 nucleotides: TGCGCCAGCAGCTTGAGGGAGGTCGTAAACAATGAGCAGTTCTTC. Translated: CASSLREVVNNEQFF.

This clonotype was observed a few times. V gene TRBV9 combines with J gene TRBJ2-3; tentative D call: TRBD2 (6 bases). The germline gives CDR1 SGDLS, CDR2 YYNGEE. The CDR3 runs to 11 residues. Trimming cost V 7 bases and J 3 bases, with 6 bases left between them. The CDR3 region has the DNA TGTGCCAGCGGGGGGACAGATACGCAGTATTTT. Its protein product is CASGGTDTQYF.

This clonotype was recorded many times. The chain employs TRBV2 and TRBJ1-2; D is uncertain. V was shortened by 5 bases and J by 4 bases, with 14 bases between the two germline ends. Germline CDR1 reads SNHLY; CDR2 reads FYNNEI. CDR3 length: 14 amino acids. CDR3 sequence reads: CASSYEMVFYGYTF. CDR3 nucleotide sequence: TGTGCCAGCAGTTACGAAATGGTCTTCTATGGCTACACCTTC.

This clonotype was seen ten or more times. The V call is TRBV7-2, the J call TRBJ2-3, with D perhaps TRBD2 (6 bases). The CDR3 totals 15 residues. Germline CDR1 is SGHTA and CDR2 is FQGNSA. Trimming cost V 4 bases and J 6 bases, with 17 bases left between them. Here the CDR3 reads CASSSVEGSVDTQYF. Written as DNA, the CDR3 is TGTGCCAGCAGCTCCGTGGAGGGGTCCGTCGATACGCAGTATTTT.

The J gene is TRBJ2-4, the V gene TRBV4-2; D might be TRBD2 (6 bases). Trimming cost V 1 base and J 5 bases, with 15 bases left between them. CDR1 and CDR2 (germline): LGHNA, YNFKEQ. This CDR3 contains 16 residues. The CDR3: CASSQAARGSQNIQYF. For the CDR3, the DNA is TGTGCCAGCAGCCAAGCCGCACGGGGGTCCCAAAACATTCAGTACTTC.